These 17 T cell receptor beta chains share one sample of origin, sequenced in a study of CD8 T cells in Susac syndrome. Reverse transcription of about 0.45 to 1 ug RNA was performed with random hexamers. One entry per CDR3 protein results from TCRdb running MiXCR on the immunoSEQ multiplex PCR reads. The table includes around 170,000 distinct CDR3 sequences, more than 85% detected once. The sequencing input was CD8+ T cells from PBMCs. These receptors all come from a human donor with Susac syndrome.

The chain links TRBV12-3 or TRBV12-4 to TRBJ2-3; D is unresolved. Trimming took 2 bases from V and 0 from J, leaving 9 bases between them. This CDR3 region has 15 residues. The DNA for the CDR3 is TGTGCCAGCAGTTTAAAGTTACCTAGCACAGATACGCAGTATTTT. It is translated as CASSLKLPSTDTQYF.

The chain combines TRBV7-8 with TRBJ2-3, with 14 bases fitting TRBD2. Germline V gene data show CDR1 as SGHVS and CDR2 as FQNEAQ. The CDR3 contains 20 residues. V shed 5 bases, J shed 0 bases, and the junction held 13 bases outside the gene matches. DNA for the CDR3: TGTGCCAGCAGCGATCCGGGGACTAGCGGGAGCCCCCTTAGCACAGATACGCAGTATTTT. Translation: CASSDPGTSGSPLSTDTQYF.

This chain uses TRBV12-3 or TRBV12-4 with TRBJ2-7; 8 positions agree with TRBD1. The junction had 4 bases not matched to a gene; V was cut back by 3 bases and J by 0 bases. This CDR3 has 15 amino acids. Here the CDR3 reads CASSFQGASSYEQYF. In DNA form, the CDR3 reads TGTGCCAGCAGTTTTCAGGGGGCTAGCTCCTACGAGCAGTACTTC.

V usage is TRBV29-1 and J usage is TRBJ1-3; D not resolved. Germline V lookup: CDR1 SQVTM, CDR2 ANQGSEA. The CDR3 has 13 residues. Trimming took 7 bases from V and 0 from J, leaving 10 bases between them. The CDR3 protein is CSGYESSGNTIYF. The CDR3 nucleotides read TGCAGCGGATATGAGAGCTCTGGAAACACCATATATTTT.

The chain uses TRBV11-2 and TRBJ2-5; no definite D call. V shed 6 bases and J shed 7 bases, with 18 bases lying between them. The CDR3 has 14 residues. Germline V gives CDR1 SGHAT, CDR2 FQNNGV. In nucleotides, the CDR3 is TGTGCCAGCAGTTCCTTAGATATCCCGGGGACCCAGTACTTC. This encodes CASSSLDIPGTQYF.

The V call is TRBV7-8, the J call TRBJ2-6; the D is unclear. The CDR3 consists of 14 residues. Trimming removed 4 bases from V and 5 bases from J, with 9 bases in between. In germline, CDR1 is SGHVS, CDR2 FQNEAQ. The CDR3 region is CASSSSQRANVLTF. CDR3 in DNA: TGTGCCAGCAGCTCGTCTCAAAGGGCCAACGTCCTGACTTTC.

CDR3 coding DNA: TGTAGAAACGACGGGACTAGTAAAGAGACCCAGTACTTC. Amino acids: CRNDGTSKETQYF. J is TRBJ2-5 and V is TRBV28; TRBD2 matches at 8 bases. CDR1 MDHEN and CDR2 SYDVKM come from the germline V gene. The CDR3 extends over 13 amino acids. Full variable domain (rest looked up from reference TRBV28 and TRBJ2-5): DVKVTQSSRYLVKRTGEKVFLECVQDMDHENMFWYRQDPGLGLRLIYFSYDVKMKEKGDIPEGYSVSREKKERFSLILESASTNQTSMYLCRNDGTSKETQYFGPGTRLLVL.

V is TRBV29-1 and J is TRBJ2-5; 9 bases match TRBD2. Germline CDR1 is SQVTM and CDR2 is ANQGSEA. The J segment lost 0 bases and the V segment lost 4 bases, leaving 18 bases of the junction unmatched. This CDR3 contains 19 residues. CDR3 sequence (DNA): TGCAGCGTTGGTGGGGGAAAGCTTAGCGGGAGCTTGTACCAAGAGACCCAGTACTTC. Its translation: CSVGGGKLSGSLYQETQYF.

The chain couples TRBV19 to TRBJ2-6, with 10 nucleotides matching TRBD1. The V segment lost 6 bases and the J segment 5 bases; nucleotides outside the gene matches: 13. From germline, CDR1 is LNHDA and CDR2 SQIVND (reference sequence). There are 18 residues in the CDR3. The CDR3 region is CASRSPGTGDNRANVLTF. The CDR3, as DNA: TGTGCCAGTAGGTCTCCCGGGACAGGGGATAATAGGGCCAACGTCCTGACTTTC.

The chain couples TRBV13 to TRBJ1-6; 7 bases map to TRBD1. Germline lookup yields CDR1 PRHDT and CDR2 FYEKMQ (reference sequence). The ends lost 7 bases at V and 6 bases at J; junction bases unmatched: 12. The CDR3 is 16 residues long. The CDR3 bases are TGTGCCAGCACCATAAGAATGGACAGGTCTAATTCACCCCTCCACTTT. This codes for CASTIRMDRSNSPLHF.

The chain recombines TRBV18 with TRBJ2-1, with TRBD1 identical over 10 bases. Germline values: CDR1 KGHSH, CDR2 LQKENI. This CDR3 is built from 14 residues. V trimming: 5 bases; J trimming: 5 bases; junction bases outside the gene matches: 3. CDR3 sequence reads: CASSRDRGHNEQFF. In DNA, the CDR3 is TGTGCCAGCTCAAGGGACAGGGGTCACAATGAGCAGTTCTTC.

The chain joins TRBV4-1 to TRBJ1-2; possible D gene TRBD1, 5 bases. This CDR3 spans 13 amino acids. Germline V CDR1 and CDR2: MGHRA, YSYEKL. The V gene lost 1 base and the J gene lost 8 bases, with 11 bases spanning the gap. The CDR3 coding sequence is TGCGCCAGCAGCCAAGTCGAAAGGGGAGGCTACACCTTC. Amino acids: CASSQVERGGYTF.

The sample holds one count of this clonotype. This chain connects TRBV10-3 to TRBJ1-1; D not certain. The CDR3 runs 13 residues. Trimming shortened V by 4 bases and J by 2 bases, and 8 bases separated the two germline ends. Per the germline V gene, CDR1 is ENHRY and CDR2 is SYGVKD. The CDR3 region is CAISAGVNTEAFF. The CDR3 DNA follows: TGTGCCATCAGTGCGGGAGTCAACACTGAAGCTTTCTTT.

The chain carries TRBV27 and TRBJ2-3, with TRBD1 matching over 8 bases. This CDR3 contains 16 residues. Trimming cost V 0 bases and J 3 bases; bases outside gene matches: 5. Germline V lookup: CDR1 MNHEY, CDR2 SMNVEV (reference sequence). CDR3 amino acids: CASSLSPGGRTDTQYF. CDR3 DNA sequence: TGTGCCAGCAGTTTATCACCAGGGGGCAGGACAGATACGCAGTATTTT.

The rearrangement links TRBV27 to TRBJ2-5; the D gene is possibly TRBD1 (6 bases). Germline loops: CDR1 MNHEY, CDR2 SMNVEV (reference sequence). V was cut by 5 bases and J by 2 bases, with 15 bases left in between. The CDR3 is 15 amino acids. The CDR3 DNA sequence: TGTGCCAGCAGTCCACGACAGGCGATACAAGAGACCCAGTACTTC. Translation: CASSPRQAIQETQYF.

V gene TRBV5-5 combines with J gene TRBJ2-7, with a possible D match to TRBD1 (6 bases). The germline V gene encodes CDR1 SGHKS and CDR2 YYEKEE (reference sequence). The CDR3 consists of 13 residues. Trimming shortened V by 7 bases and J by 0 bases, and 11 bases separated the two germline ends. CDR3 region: CASSRTASYEQYF. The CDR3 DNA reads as TGTGCCAGCTCCCGGACAGCCTCCTACGAGCAGTACTTC. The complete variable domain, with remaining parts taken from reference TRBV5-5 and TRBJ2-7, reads DAGVTQSPTHLIKTRGQQVTLRCSPISGHKSVSWYQQVLGQGPQFIFQYYEKEERGRGNFPDRFSARQFPNYSSELNVNALLLGDSALYLCASSRTASYEQYFGPGTRLTVT.

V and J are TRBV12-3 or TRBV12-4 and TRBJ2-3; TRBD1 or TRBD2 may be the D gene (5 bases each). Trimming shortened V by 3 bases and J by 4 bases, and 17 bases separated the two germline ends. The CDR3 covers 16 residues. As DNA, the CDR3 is TGTGCCAGCAGTTTTTCCGGGACCACCGCGGCAGATACGCAGTATTTT. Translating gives CASSFSGTTAADTQYF.